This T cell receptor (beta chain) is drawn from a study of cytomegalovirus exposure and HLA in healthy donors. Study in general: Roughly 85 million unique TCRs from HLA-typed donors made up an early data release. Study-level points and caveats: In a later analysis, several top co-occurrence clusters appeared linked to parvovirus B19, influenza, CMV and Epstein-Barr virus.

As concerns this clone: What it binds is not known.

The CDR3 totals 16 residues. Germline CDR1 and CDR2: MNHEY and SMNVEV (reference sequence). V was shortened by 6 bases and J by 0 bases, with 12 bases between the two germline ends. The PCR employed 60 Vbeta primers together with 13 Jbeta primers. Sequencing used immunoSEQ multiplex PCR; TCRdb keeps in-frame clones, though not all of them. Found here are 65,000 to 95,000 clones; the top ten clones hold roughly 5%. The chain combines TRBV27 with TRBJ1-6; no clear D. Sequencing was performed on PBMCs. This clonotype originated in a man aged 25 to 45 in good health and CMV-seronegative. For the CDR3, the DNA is TGTGCCAGCAGACCACGGGAGAGCTCCTATAATTCACCCCTCCACTTT. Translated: CASRPRESSYNSPLHF.